In its sample, the clone carrying this T cell receptor beta chain was seen many times. The antigen is not known. The CDR3 is made up of 12 amino acids. The V gene lost 0 bases and the J gene lost 5 bases, with 5 bases spanning the gap. The germline V gene encodes CDR1 SGDLS and CDR2 YYNGEE. These data are taken from a study of Graves' ophthalmopathy and Graves' hyperthyroidism. The study's findings and limits: In blood appeared most of the expanded thyroid clonotypes whose frequency exceeded 0.001.

Scientists amplified the TCR beta CDR3 regions from RNA transcripts. The first-round RT-PCR employed HTBI primers together with the Qiagen OneStep RT-PCR kit. A multiplex PCR was then performed as the second round. MiXCR was run by TCRdb on the multiplex PCR reads, yielding one entry per CDR3 protein. Of approximately 700,000 distinct CDR3 sequences listed, 35% to 50% were seen once; the top ten hold less than 55%. The gene calls are TRBV9 and TRBJ1-1; D remains unclear. Source material: peripheral blood. This sequence was found in an adult man with Graves' ophthalmopathy. CDR3 DNA sequence: TGTGCCAGCAGCGTAGAAGGTACTGAAGCTTTCTTT. Translation gives CASSVEGTEAFF.